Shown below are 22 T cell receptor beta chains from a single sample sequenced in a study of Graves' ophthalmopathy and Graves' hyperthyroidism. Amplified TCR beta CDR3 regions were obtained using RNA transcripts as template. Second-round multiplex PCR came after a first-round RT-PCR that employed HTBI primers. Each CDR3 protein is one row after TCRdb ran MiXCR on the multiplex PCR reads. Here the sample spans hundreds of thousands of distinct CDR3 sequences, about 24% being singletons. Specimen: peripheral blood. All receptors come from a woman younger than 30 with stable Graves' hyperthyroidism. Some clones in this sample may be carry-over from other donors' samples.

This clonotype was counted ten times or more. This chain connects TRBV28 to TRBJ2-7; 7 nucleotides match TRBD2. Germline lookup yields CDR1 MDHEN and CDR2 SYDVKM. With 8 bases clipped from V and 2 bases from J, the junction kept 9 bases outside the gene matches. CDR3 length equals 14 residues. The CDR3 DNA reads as TGTGCCAGCGTGCGCGGGGGACTGACCTACGAGCAGTACTTC. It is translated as CASVRGGLTYEQYF.

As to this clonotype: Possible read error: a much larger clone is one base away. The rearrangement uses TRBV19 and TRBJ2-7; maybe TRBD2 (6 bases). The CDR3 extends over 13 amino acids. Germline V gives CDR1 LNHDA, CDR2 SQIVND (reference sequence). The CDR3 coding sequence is TGTGCCAGCGACGGAGGGCCCAACTACGAGCATTACTTC. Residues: CASDGGPNYEHYF.

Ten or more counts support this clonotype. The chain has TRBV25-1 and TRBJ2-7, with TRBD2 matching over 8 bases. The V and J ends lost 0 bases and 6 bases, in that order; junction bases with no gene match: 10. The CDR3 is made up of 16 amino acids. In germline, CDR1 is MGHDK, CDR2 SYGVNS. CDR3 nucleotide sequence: TGTGCCAGCAGTGAATATTGGGGCGGGAGGAGCGGCGAGCAGTACTTC. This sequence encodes CASSEYWGGRSGEQYF.

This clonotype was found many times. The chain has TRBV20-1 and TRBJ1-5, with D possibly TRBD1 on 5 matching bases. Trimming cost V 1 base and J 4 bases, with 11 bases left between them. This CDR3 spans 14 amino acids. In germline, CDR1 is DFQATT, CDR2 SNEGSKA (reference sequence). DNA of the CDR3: TGCAGTGCTAGAGGGGGACTACTAAATCAGCCCCAGCATTTT. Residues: CSARGGLLNQPQHF.

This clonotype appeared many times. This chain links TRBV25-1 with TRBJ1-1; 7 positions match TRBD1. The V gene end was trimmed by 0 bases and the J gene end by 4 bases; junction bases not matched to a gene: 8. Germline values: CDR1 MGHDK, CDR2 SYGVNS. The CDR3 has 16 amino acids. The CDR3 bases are TGTGCCAGCAGTGAATACGGGACAGCACTTTTCACTGAAGCTTTCTTT. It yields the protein CASSEYGTALFTEAFF.

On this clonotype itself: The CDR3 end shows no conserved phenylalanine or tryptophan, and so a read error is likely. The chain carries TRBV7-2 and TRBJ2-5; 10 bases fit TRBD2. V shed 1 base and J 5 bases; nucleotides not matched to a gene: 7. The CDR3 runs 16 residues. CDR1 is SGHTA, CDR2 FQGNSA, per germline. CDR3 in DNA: TGTGCCAGCAGCTTAGTCCCTAGCGGGAGCTGGGAGACCCAGTACTCC. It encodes CASSLVPSGSWETQYS.

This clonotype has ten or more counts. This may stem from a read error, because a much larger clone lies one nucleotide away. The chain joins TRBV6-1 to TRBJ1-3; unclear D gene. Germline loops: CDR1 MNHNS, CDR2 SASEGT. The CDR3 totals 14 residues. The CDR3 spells CVSTEIYSGNTIYF. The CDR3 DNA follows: TGTGTCAGCACGGAGATCTACTCTGGAAACACCATATATTTT.

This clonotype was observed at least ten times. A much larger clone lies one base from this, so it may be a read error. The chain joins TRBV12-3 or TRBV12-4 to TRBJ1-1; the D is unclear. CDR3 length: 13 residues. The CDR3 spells CASSSILNTEASF. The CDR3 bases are TGTGCCAGCAGTTCTATTTTGAACACTGAAGCTTCCTTT.

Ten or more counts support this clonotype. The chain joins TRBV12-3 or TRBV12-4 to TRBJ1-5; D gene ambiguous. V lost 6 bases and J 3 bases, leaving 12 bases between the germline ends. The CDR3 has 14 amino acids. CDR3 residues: CASSLGSTNQPQHF. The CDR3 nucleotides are TGTGCCAGCAGCCTAGGGTCAACCAATCAGCCCCAGCATTTT.

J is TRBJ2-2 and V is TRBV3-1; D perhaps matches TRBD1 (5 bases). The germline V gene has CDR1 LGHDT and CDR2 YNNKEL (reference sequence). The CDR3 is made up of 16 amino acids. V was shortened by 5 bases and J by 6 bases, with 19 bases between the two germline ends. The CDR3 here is CASSSSNQGMAGELFF. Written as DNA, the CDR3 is TGTGCCAGCAGCTCCTCTAATCAGGGTATGGCCGGGGAGCTGTTTTTT. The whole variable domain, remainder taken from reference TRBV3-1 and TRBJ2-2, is DTAVSQTPKYLVTQMGNDKSIKCEQNLGHDTMYWYKQDSKKFLKIMFSYNNKELIINETVPNRFSPKSPDKAHLNLHINSLELGDSAVYFCASSSSNQGMAGELFFGEGSRLTVL.

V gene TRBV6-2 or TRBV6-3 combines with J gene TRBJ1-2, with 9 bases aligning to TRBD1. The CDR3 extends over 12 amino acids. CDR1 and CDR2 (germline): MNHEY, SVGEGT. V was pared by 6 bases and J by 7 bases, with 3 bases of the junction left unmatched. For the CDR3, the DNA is TGTGCCAGCAGCGGACAGGGGTTTGGCTACACCTTC. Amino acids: CASSGQGFGYTF.

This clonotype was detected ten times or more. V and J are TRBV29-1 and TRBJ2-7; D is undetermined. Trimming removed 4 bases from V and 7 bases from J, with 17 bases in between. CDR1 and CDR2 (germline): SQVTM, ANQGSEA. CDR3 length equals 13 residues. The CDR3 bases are TGCAGCGTTGGAGCCCAAGCCATGGGGGAGCAGTACTTC. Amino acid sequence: CSVGAQAMGEQYF.

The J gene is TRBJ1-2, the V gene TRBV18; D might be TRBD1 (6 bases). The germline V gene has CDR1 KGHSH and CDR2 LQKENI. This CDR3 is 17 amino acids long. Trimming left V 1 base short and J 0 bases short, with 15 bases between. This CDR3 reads CASSPRGNRVANYGYTF. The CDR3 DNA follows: TGTGCCAGCTCACCACGAGGGAACAGGGTAGCTAACTATGGCTACACCTTC.

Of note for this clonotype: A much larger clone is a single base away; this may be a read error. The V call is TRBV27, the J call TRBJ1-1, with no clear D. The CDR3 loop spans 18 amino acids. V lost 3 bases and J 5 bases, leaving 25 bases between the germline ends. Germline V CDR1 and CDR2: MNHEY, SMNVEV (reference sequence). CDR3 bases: TGTGCCAGCAGTTTCTCAGCCTTGCCAGCGGGGAGAGGTACTGAAGCTTTCTTT. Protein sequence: CASSFSALPAGRGTEAFF.

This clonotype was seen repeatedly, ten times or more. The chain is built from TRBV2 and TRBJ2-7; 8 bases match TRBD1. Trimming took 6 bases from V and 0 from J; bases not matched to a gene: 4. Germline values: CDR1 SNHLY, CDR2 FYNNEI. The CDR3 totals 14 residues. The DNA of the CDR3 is TGTGCCAGCAGGACGGACAGGGTCTCCTACGAGCAGTACTTC. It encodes CASRTDRVSYEQYF.

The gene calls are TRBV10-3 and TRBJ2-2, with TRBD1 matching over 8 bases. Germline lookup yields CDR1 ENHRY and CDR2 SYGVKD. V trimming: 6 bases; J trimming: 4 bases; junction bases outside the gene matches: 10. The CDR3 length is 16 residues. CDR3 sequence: CAIRPDGQGITGELFF. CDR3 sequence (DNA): TGTGCCATCAGACCCGACGGACAGGGAATCACCGGGGAGCTGTTTTTT.

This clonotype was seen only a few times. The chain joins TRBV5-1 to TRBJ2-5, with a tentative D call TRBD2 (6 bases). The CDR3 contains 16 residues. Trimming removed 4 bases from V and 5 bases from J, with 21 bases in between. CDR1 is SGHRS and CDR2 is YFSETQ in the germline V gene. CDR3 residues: CASSQGNRRAGETQYF. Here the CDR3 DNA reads TGCGCCAGCAGCCAAGGGAATCGGAGGGCCGGGGAGACCCAGTACTTC.

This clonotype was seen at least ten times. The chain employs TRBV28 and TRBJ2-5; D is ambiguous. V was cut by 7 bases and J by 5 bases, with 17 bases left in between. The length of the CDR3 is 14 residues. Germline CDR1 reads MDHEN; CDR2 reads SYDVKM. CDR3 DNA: TGTGCCAGCATCGGCCCCCCCCTCATCGAGACCCAGTACTTC. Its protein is CASIGPPLIETQYF.

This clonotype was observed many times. CDR3 loop: CSASGNDNSPLHF. DNA of the CDR3: TGCAGTGCTAGTGGAAATGATAATTCACCCCTCCACTTT. V is TRBV20-1 and J is TRBJ1-6; no firm D call. This CDR3 has 13 residues. The V and J ends lost 3 bases and 5 bases respectively, with 8 bases between them. CDR1 and CDR2 (germline): DFQATT, SNEGSKA (reference sequence).

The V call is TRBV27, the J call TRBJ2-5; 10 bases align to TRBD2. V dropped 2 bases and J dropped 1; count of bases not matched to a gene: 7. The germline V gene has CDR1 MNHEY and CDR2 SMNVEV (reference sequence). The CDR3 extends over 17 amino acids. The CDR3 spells CASSLLGLAGAQETQYF. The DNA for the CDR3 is TGTGCCAGCAGTTTACTTGGGCTAGCGGGGGCCCAAGAGACCCAGTACTTC.

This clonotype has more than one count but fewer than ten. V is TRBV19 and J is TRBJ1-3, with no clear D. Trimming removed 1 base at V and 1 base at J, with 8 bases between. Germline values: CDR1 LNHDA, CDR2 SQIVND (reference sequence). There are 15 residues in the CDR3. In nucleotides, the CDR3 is TGTGCCAGTAGTATAGCGAGCGGTTCTGGAAACACCATATATTTT. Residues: CASSIASGSGNTIYF.

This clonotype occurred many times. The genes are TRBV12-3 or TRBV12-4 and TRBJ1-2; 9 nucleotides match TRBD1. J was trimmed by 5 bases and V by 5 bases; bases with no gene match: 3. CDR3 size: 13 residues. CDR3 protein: CASSGQGSYGYTF. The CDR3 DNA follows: TGTGCCAGCAGTGGACAGGGGTCGTATGGCTACACCTTC.